Shown below are 2 T cell receptor beta chains from a single sample sequenced in a study of OX40 agonist ivuxolimab in advanced cancers. The method was immunoSEQ multiplex PCR; TCRdb's version includes in-frame clones alone and lacks a portion of them. The data contain about 67,000 clones, under 90% of them singletons. The sample consisted of CD4+ or CD8+ T cells sorted from blood, taken in a trial of the OX40 agonist ivuxolimab. Source of these receptors: an adult with an advanced solid tumor such as melanoma, head and neck, liver or kidney cancer.

This clone is a singleton in its sample. The V gene is TRBV6-5, the J gene TRBJ1-1, with 10 bases lining up with TRBD1. This CDR3 has 13 residues. CDR1 and CDR2 (germline): MNHEY, SVGAGI. The J segment lost 4 bases and the V segment lost 7 bases, leaving 3 bases of the junction unmatched. The CDR3 DNA is TGTGCCAGCACCCGGGACAGGGGCACTGAAGCTTTCTTT. Translating gives CASTRDRGTEAFF.

J is TRBJ1-6 and V is TRBV4-3, with 8 bases aligning to TRBD1. With 0 bases clipped from V and 8 bases from J, the junction kept 3 bases outside the gene matches. CDR1 LGHNA and CDR2 YSLEER come from the germline V gene. The CDR3 totals 15 residues. The CDR3 loop is CASSQDSDRDSPLHF. The CDR3 DNA is TGCGCCAGCAGCCAAGATTCGGACAGGGATTCACCCCTCCACTTT.